Shown below are 30 T cell receptor beta chains from a single sample sequenced in a study of cytomegalovirus exposure and HLA in healthy donors. Both 60 Vbeta primers and 13 Jbeta primers went into the PCR. Measured with immunoSEQ multiplex PCR; TCRdb has only the in-frame clones, and not every one. The table has around 160,000 clones, more than 70% seen once. The sequencing sample was made of PBMCs. The receptors were gathered from a male donor in good health and CMV-seronegative.

CDR3 DNA: TGCGCCAGCAGCCAATCACAGGGGGCTGGAAACACCATATATTTT. Its protein product is CASSQSQGAGNTIYF. The chain carries TRBV4-1 and TRBJ1-3; 8 bases are a match to TRBD1. Germline CDR1 and CDR2: MGHRA and YSYEKL. Unmatched junction bases numbered 2, after V lost 2 bases and J lost 2 bases. CDR3 size: 15 residues.

This chain links TRBV5-1 with TRBJ2-1; 9 bases line up with TRBD2. Germline CDR1 is SGHRS and CDR2 is YFSETQ. V was clipped by 2 bases and J by 7 bases; unmatched bases: 7. The CDR3 runs 15 residues. The CDR3 sequence is CASSFASGNVNEQFF. For the CDR3, the DNA is TGCGCCAGCAGCTTTGCTAGCGGGAATGTTAATGAGCAGTTCTTC.

The chain has TRBV29-1 and TRBJ2-5; D gene ambiguous. The CDR3 has 12 residues. V lost 5 bases and J lost 7, with 14 bases in between. Germline CDR1 reads SQVTM; CDR2 reads ANQGSEA. The CDR3 bases are TGCAGCGTTCGGTCCCTTTCTAGGACCCAGTACTTC. This translates into CSVRSLSRTQYF.

The chain is built from TRBV6-1 and TRBJ1-2; 7 nucleotides match TRBD1. From germline, CDR1 is MNHNS and CDR2 SASEGT. CDR3 length: 14 residues. With 2 bases clipped from V and 4 bases from J, the junction kept 4 bases outside the gene matches. CDR3 sequence (DNA): TGTGCCAGCAGTGAATACACAGGGGCCTATGGCTACACCTTC. Protein product: CASSEYTGAYGYTF.

The rearrangement joins TRBV6-5 to TRBJ2-5, with a possible D match to TRBD1 (6 bases). The J call may be mistaken, given a closer DNA end match to TRBJ2-7. The CDR3 is made up of 15 amino acids. Germline CDR1 is MNHEY and CDR2 is SVGAGI. The CDR3 spells CASSYSRGRGNEQYF. Here the CDR3 DNA reads TGTGCCAGCAGTTACTCCCGGGGCAGGGGCAACGAGCAGTACTTC.

This chain uses TRBV7-9 with TRBJ2-3, with 8 bases lining up with TRBD2. The CDR3 consists of 16 residues. The germline gives CDR1 SEHNR, CDR2 FQNEAQ (reference sequence). The V gene end was trimmed by 1 base and the J gene end by 2 bases; junction bases not matched to a gene: 5. CDR3 bases: TGTGCCAGCAGCTTAGGGGCGGGGGGCAACACAGATACGCAGTATTTT. Translation gives CASSLGAGGNTDTQYF.

The gene calls are TRBV7-9 and TRBJ2-6; D is perhaps TRBD1 (5 bases). V was shortened by 2 bases and J by 2 bases, with 10 bases between the two germline ends. The CDR3 loop spans 16 amino acids. CDR1 and CDR2 (germline): SEHNR, FQNEAQ (reference sequence). The CDR3 spells CASSLKPGTGANVLTF. DNA for the CDR3: TGTGCCAGCAGCTTAAAACCAGGGACTGGGGCCAACGTCCTGACTTTC.

Concerning this clone itself: An end of the junction does not agree with germline; a read error may underlie this. The identical CDR3 is also encoded by other nucleotide sequences in the sample. The chain recombines TRBV5-1 with TRBJ2-5; possible D gene TRBD1, 5 bases. The CDR3 is 16 amino acids. Germline CDR1 and CDR2: SGHRS and YFSETQ. For the CDR3, the DNA is TGCGCCAGCAGTTTGGAAGGTGCAGGGTTTAGAGAGACCCAGTACTTC. Its protein is CASSLEGAGFRETQYF.

The CDR3: CASRRGGEQFF. The CDR3 nucleotides are TGTGCCAGCAGAAGGGGCGGTGAGCAGTTCTTC. The chain has TRBV28 and TRBJ2-1; the D gene is possibly TRBD1 (5 bases). Germline assignment: CDR1 MDHEN and CDR2 SYDVKM. With 6 bases removed from V and 9 bases from J, the gap between germline ends came to 9 bases. The CDR3 extends over 11 amino acids.

The chain has TRBV7-9 and TRBJ2-2; D is perhaps TRBD1 (5 bases). This CDR3 has 15 residues. The V and J ends lost 3 bases and 5 bases respectively, with 13 bases between them. Germline CDR1 SEHNR, CDR2 FQNEAQ (reference sequence). The CDR3 DNA sequence: TGTGCCAGCAGCTTCCCGCAGGGTGATACCGGGGAGCTGTTTTTT. It encodes CASSFPQGDTGELFF.

The chain recombines TRBV18 with TRBJ2-1; 7 positions agree with TRBD1. In germline, CDR1 is KGHSH, CDR2 LQKENI. V lost 0 bases and J lost 4; bases outside the gene matches: 3. The CDR3 is 15 amino acids. The CDR3 region is CASSPPGTAYNEQFF. As DNA, the CDR3 is TGTGCCAGCTCACCACCAGGGACAGCTTACAATGAGCAGTTCTTC.

In this sample, this clone turned up a few times. The chain has TRBV28 and TRBJ2-2, with 7 bases that match TRBD1. This CDR3 contains 13 residues. The germline V gene has CDR1 MDHEN and CDR2 SYDVKM. With 7 bases clipped from V and 4 bases from J, the junction kept 3 bases outside the gene matches. The CDR3 DNA reads as TGTGCCAGCACCGACAGGGTCACCGGGGAGCTGTTTTTT. The encoded protein is CASTDRVTGELFF. Complete variable domain (other parts from reference TRBV28 and TRBJ2-2): DVKVTQSSRYLVKRTGEKVFLECVQDMDHENMFWYRQDPGLGLRLIYFSYDVKMKEKGDIPEGYSVSREKKERFSLILESASTNQTSMYLCASTDRVTGELFFGEGSRLTVL.

The chain is built from TRBV4-1 and TRBJ1-3; 7 nucleotides align to TRBD1. The CDR3 length is 17 residues. Germline V gene data show CDR1 as MGHRA and CDR2 as YSYEKL. Trimming removed 3 bases from V and 7 bases from J; junction bases left unmatched: 15. CDR3 sequence (DNA): TGCGCCAGCAGCCACATCGACAGGGCTGCGGGTGGGAACACCATATATTTT. Translating it yields CASSHIDRAAGGNTIYF.

The chain combines TRBV18 with TRBJ1-1; perhaps TRBD1 as D (5 bases). Germline assignment: CDR1 KGHSH and CDR2 LQKENI. The CDR3 contains 15 residues. The ends were cut back, 2 bases at V and 5 bases at J, with 15 bases in the middle. The CDR3 spells CASSPGAGSGTEAFF. The CDR3 coding sequence is TGTGCCAGCTCACCAGGAGCAGGGTCAGGGACTGAAGCTTTCTTT.

This clone was observed once. The chain recombines TRBV7-2 with TRBJ2-5; 14 bases are shared with TRBD2. The CDR3 is 15 residues long. The germline V gene encodes CDR1 SGHTA and CDR2 FQGNSA. Trimming at V came to 4 bases and at J to 7 bases, leaving 5 bases not matched to a gene. The CDR3 region has the DNA TGTGCCAGCAGCTCGACTAGCGGGAGGGCGGGGACCCAGTACTTC. Residues: CASSSTSGRAGTQYF.

The chain combines TRBV7-9 with TRBJ2-3; 10 nucleotides agree with TRBD2. Germline lookup yields CDR1 SEHNR and CDR2 FQNEAQ (reference sequence). The V gene end was trimmed by 5 bases and the J gene end by 4 bases; junction bases not matched to a gene: 9. There are 16 residues in the CDR3. CDR3 residues: CASSTGLALGADTQYF. Written as DNA, the CDR3 is TGTGCCAGCAGCACGGGACTAGCGCTAGGAGCAGATACGCAGTATTTT.

CDR3 sequence reads: CASSYSTVRGELFF. DNA for the CDR3: TGTGCCAGCAGTTACTCGACAGTTCGCGGGGAGCTGTTTTTT. The gene calls are TRBV6-5 and TRBJ2-2; TRBD1 is a possible D gene (5 bases). This CDR3 has 14 amino acids. V was trimmed by 0 bases and J by 7 bases, leaving 9 bases between them. The germline V gene has CDR1 MNHEY and CDR2 SVGAGI.

The chain carries TRBV14 and TRBJ1-3; 10 nucleotides line up with TRBD1. Germline V lookup: CDR1 SGHDN, CDR2 FVKESK. Trimming cost V 4 bases and J 2 bases; bases outside gene matches: 5. The CDR3 has 16 residues. The chain's CDR3 is CASSRPGTGAGNTIYF. DNA of the CDR3: TGTGCCAGCAGCCGTCCCGGGACAGGGGCTGGAAACACCATATATTTT.

The chain couples TRBV6-6 to TRBJ2-7, with 7 bases aligning to TRBD1. Germline CDR1 and CDR2: MNHNY and SVGAGI (reference sequence). The trim removed 4 bases at V and 0 bases at J, leaving 0 bases unmatched. The CDR3 has 13 residues. The CDR3, as DNA: TGTGCCAGCAGTTCAGGGGGCTCCTACGAGCAGTACTTC. It translates to CASSSGGSYEQYF.

This chain uses TRBV2 with TRBJ1-2; no firm D call. CDR1 is SNHLY and CDR2 is FYNNEI in the germline V gene. V lost 6 bases to trimming and J lost 4 bases, with 12 bases between them. This CDR3 is built from 13 residues. The CDR3 bases are TGTGCCAGCAGATCGCAGACTGGCTATGGCTACACCTTC. It translates to CASRSQTGYGYTF.

This clone is a singleton in its sample. V gene TRBV27 combines with J gene TRBJ2-1, with TRBD1 matching 8 bases. Per the germline V gene, CDR1 is MNHEY and CDR2 is SMNVEV (reference sequence). V was clipped by 7 bases and J by 6 bases; unmatched bases: 14. CDR3 length: 16 residues. This chain's CDR3 is CASTLYGQGGSNEQFF. CDR3 bases: TGTGCCAGCACATTATATGGACAGGGTGGATCCAATGAGCAGTTCTTC.

The J gene is TRBJ2-2, the V gene TRBV5-1, with D tentatively TRBD1 (6 bases). V was shortened by 2 bases and J by 5 bases, with 7 bases between the two germline ends. The CDR3 runs 13 residues. Germline V gene lookup returns CDR1 SGHRS and CDR2 YFSETQ. CDR3 nucleotides: TGCGCCAGCAGCTTCGACAGGACCGGGGAGCTGTTTTTT. Translating gives CASSFDRTGELFF. The full variable domain, in which reference TRBV5-1 and TRBJ2-2 provide the parts outside the CDR3, is KAGVTQTPRYLIKTRGQQVTLSCSPISGHRSVSWYQQTPGQGLQFLFEYFSETQRNKGNFPGRFSGRQFSNSRSEMNVSTLELGDSALYLCASSFDRTGELFFGEGSRLTVL.

Remarks on this clone: At the DNA level, this CDR3 is encoded by other sequences in the same sample as well. V is TRBV11-1 and J is TRBJ2-3, with 8 bases identical to TRBD2. This CDR3 region has 15 residues. The germline CDR1 and CDR2 sequences are SGHAT and FQDESV (reference sequence). V trimming: 3 bases; J trimming: 3 bases; junction bases outside the gene matches: 5. CDR3 sequence reads: CASSFLAGGTDTQYF. The CDR3, as DNA: TGTGCCAGCAGCTTTTTGGCGGGAGGTACAGATACGCAGTATTTT.

The chain has TRBV9 and TRBJ2-7, with TRBD2 matching 12 bases. The CDR3 has 14 residues. V lost 0 bases and J lost 7; bases outside the gene matches: 2. CDR1 and CDR2 from the germline V gene are SGDLS and YYNGEE. In nucleotides, the CDR3 is TGTGCCAGCAGCGTAGGGCTAGCGGGAGGGGAGCAGTACTTC. Amino acid sequence: CASSVGLAGGEQYF.

Only a few counts were recorded for this clone. This chain joins TRBV6-1 and TRBJ2-4, with TRBD1 identical over 7 bases. After removal of 7 bases from V and 4 bases from J, the junction contained 4 bases not matched to a gene. The CDR3 has 13 amino acids. The germline V gene encodes CDR1 MNHNS and CDR2 SASEGT. CDR3 sequence reads: CASTEGAKNIQYF. CDR3 sequence (DNA): TGTGCCAGCACCGAGGGGGCGAAAAACATTCAGTACTTC.

V usage is TRBV9 and J usage is TRBJ1-2; 9 bases are shared with TRBD1. Germline V gene sequence: CDR1 SGDLS, CDR2 YYNGEE. J gave up 5 bases and V 2 bases, and 7 bases lay outside the gene matches. The CDR3 extends over 15 amino acids. The DNA of the CDR3 is TGTGCCAGCAGCGTCGGACAGGGGAAGGAGTATGGCTACACCTTC. Translation: CASSVGQGKEYGYTF.

This clone was seen once. V is TRBV6-1 and J is TRBJ1-3; D ambiguous. Germline V gene sequence: CDR1 MNHNS, CDR2 SASEGT. V was shortened by 2 bases and J by 10 bases, with 6 bases between the two germline ends. The CDR3 contains 11 residues. CDR3 residues: CASSETGTIYF. The CDR3 DNA reads TGTGCCAGCAGTGAAACGGGAACCATATATTTT.

J is TRBJ2-7 and V is TRBV7-2, with D uncertain. The germline V gene has CDR1 SGHTA and CDR2 FQGNSA. This CDR3 contains 12 residues. V lost 3 bases and J lost 3, with 6 bases in between. CDR3 nucleotide sequence: TGTGCCAGCAGCTTGGAGCTCTACGAGCAGTACTTC. Encoded protein: CASSLELYEQYF.

The rearrangement links TRBV4-3 to TRBJ2-1; 12 bases map to TRBD2. This CDR3 region has 17 residues. V lost 4 bases and J lost 0; bases outside the gene matches: 4. Germline assignment: CDR1 LGHNA and CDR2 YSLEER. Here the CDR3 reads CASSRGLAGYSYNEQFF. The CDR3 nucleotides read TGCGCCAGCAGCCGTGGACTAGCGGGGTACTCCTACAATGAGCAGTTCTTC.

The chain combines TRBV18 with TRBJ2-3, with D unresolved. The CDR3 has 17 amino acids. V was cut by 3 bases and J by 4 bases, with 20 bases left in between. CDR1 is KGHSH and CDR2 is LQKENI in the germline V gene. CDR3 protein: CASSPIPEASAADTQYF. The CDR3 DNA is TGTGCCAGCTCACCCATACCGGAAGCCTCGGCGGCAGATACGCAGTATTTT. The full variable domain, rest sourced from reference TRBV18 and TRBJ2-3, is NAGVMQNPRHLVRRRGQEARLRCSPMKGHSHVYWYRQLPEEGLKFMVYLQKENIIDESGMPKERFSAEFPKEGPSILRIQQVVRGDSAAYFCASSPIPEASAADTQYFGPGTRLTVL.